What follows describes a single T cell receptor beta chain. These data come from a study of blood T cell repertoires in COVID-19. Overall study context: The United States, Italy and Spain were the sources of the acute and convalescent COVID-19 samples. In each case, the material was cDNA or gDNA derived from T cells, B-cell-depleted T cells, or PBMCs.

The CDR3 extends over 14 amino acids. Germline V gene lookup returns CDR1 SGHRS and CDR2 YFSETQ. V was clipped by 4 bases and J by 2 bases; unmatched bases: 4. As originally analysed: Reference gene primer amplification yielded estimated nucleated cell counts. Data came from immunoSEQ multiplex PCR; TCRdb stores just in-frame clones and leaves some out. V and J calls and clone size are given by that table; D and trimming were obtained from the DNA. The sample shows about 160,000 clones, roughly 93% of them seen only once. This chain links TRBV5-1 with TRBJ1-2; 8 bases align to TRBD1. The sequenced sample consisted of peripheral blood. The clonotype originates from a man aged 18 to 30 with acute or convalescent COVID-19. CDR3 coding DNA: TGCGCCAGCAGCCCAGACAGGGGAAACTATGGCTACACCTTC. Translation gives CASSPDRGNYGYTF.